One and the same sample provided the 24 T cell receptor beta chains below, sequenced in a study of blood T cell repertoires in COVID-19. Generated by immunoSEQ multiplex PCR, the TCRdb table keeps only in-frame clones and is missing some. The sample includes 9,500 to 11,000 clones, nearly 90% of them seen just once. The sample consisted of peripheral blood. These receptor sequences come from a man aged 30 to 39 with active or convalescent COVID-19.

The chain combines TRBV30 with TRBJ2-5; 11 nucleotides match TRBD1. CDR1 and CDR2 (germline): GTSNPN, SVGIG (reference sequence). Trimming at V came to 3 bases and at J to 5 bases, leaving 2 bases not matched to a gene. The CDR3 extends over 13 amino acids. The CDR3 DNA reads as TGTGCCTGGAGGGACAGGGGGCGGGAGACCCAGTACTTC. Translated, it gives CAWRDRGRETQYF. The whole variable domain, filled in from reference TRBV30 and TRBJ2-5, reads SQTIHQWPATLVQPVGSPLSLECTVEGTSNPNLYWYRQAAGRGLQLLFYSVGIGQISSEVPQNLSASRPQDRQFILSSKKLLLSDSGFYLCAWRDRGRETQYFGPGTRLLVL.

The chain has TRBV3-1 (or the pseudogene TRBV3-2) and TRBJ2-1, with D possibly being TRBD1 (5 bases). Trimming took 0 bases from V and 7 from J, leaving 7 bases between them. From germline, CDR1 is LGHDT and CDR2 YNNKEL (reference sequence). The CDR3 length is 13 residues. The CDR3 DNA sequence: TGTGCCAGCAGCCAAGATCAGGGAAATGAGCAGTTCTTC. Translated: CASSQDQGNEQFF.

This rearrangement joins TRBV5-1 to TRBJ1-1, with D perhaps matching TRBD1 (6 bases). The CDR3 covers 15 residues. Germline CDR1 and CDR2: SGHRS and YFSETQ. The V end lost 4 bases, the J end lost 1 base, and 14 bases lay between the germline ends. CDR3 bases: TGCGCCAGCAGCCGGGGGGACACCACGAACACTGAAGCTTTCTTT. It yields the protein CASSRGDTTNTEAFF.

V and J are TRBV11-3 and TRBJ2-1, with 9 bases matching TRBD2. The CDR3 has 16 residues. CDR1 SGHNT and CDR2 YENEEA come from the germline V gene. J was trimmed by 5 bases and V by 1 base; bases with no gene match: 6. CDR3 nucleotide sequence: TGTGCCAGCAGCTTAGGTTCGCGGGGGGGCCACAATGAGCAGTTCTTC. It encodes CASSLGSRGGHNEQFF. The full variable domain, completed using reference TRBV11-3 and TRBJ2-1, is EAGVVQSPRYKIIEKKQPVAFWCNPISGHNTLYWYLQNLGQGPELLIRYENEEAVDDSQLPKDRFSAERLKGVDSTLKIQPAELGDSAVYLCASSLGSRGGHNEQFFGPGTRLTVL.

The chain uses TRBV11-2 and TRBJ1-2; 7 bases are a match to TRBD1. The germline gives CDR1 SGHAT, CDR2 FQNNGV. The V segment lost 4 bases and the J segment 4 bases; nucleotides outside the gene matches: 9. This CDR3 region has 15 residues. The CDR3 DNA follows: TGTGCCAGCAGCTACCCCGGGGACAGCCCCTATGGCTACACCTTC. It yields the protein CASSYPGDSPYGYTF.

This rearrangement joins TRBV7-8 to TRBJ2-2, with 11 bases lining up with TRBD1. Germline trimming cut 2 bases from V and 5 bases from J; bases unmatched to any gene: 7. The length of the CDR3 is 17 residues. The germline CDR1 and CDR2 sequences are SGHVS and FQNEAQ. The CDR3 loop is CASSLRGTGGQTGELFF. The DNA for the CDR3 is TGTGCCAGCAGCTTAAGGGGGACAGGGGGTCAAACCGGGGAGCTGTTTTTT.

This chain connects TRBV6-2 or TRBV6-3 to TRBJ1-5; TRBD1 matches at 7 bases. CDR3 length: 17 amino acids. Germline V gene data show CDR1 as MNHEY and CDR2 as SVGEGT. Losses at the gene ends were 3 bases for V and 2 bases for J; bases not matched to a gene: 10. CDR3 nucleotides: TGTGCCAGCAGTTATCAGAACAGGGGCAAAGGCAATCAGCCCCAGCATTTT. It specifies CASSYQNRGKGNQPQHF.

This chain joins TRBV21-1 and TRBJ2-1; the D call TRBD2 from the table was never checked on the DNA. TRBV21-1 is a known pseudogene. The CDR3 is 15 residues long. In DNA, the CDR3 is TGTGCCAGCAGCATTAGCGGGGCAGATCACAATGAGCAGTTCTTC. As protein: CASSISGADHNEQFF.

This chain links TRBV7-9 with TRBJ1-6; D possibly corresponds to TRBD1 (6 bases). The germline V and J ends were trimmed by 0 bases and 5 bases, with 17 bases remaining between them. The CDR3 extends over 18 amino acids. In germline, CDR1 is SEHNR, CDR2 FQNEAQ (reference sequence). The CDR3 loop reads CASSLAPFGRGNNSPLHF. The CDR3 DNA reads as TGTGCCAGCAGCTTAGCGCCATTCGGCAGGGGAAATAATTCACCCCTCCACTTT.

This clone was recorded a few times. The chain couples TRBV7-8 to TRBJ2-7; 11 bases are a match to TRBD1. This CDR3 region has 15 residues. Per the germline V gene, CDR1 is SGHVS and CDR2 is FQNEAQ. The V gene end was trimmed by 6 bases and the J gene end by 3 bases; junction bases not matched to a gene: 7. The chain's CDR3 is CASRSAGTGGYEQYF. In DNA, the CDR3 is TGTGCCAGCAGGTCCGCCGGGACAGGGGGCTACGAGCAGTACTTC. Filled out from reference TRBV7-8 and TRBJ2-7, the complete variable domain reads GAGVSQSPRYKVAKRGQDVALRCDPISGHVSLFWYQQALGQGPEFLTYFQNEAQLDKSGLPSDRFFAERPEGSVSTLKIQRTQQEDSAVYLCASRSAGTGGYEQYFGPGTRLTVT.

CDR3 nucleotides: TGTGCCAGTAGTCCTGCGACGACCGGGACAAGTAACTATGGCTACACCTTC. It codes for CASSPATTGTSNYGYTF. V and J are TRBV19 and TRBJ1-2, with TRBD1 as a possible D gene (6 bases). The CDR3 extends over 17 amino acids. Trimming pared 5 bases from V and 1 base from J, leaving 20 bases between. The germline V gene encodes CDR1 LNHDA and CDR2 SQIVND (reference sequence). Using reference TRBV19 and TRBJ1-2 for the parts outside the CDR3, the full variable domain is DGGITQSPKYLFRKEGQNVTLSCEQNLNHDAMYWYRQDPGQGLRLIYYSQIVNDFQKGDIAEGYSVSREKKESFPLTVTSAQKNPTAFYLCASSPATTGTSNYGYTFGSGTRLTVV.

The chain is built from TRBV9 and TRBJ2-1; 7 nucleotides align to TRBD1. Germline assignment: CDR1 SGDLS and CDR2 YYNGEE. This CDR3 has 13 residues. V was clipped by 2 bases and J by 4 bases; unmatched bases: 0. CDR3 amino acids: CASSVGQYNEQFF. CDR3 nucleotide sequence: TGTGCCAGCAGCGTGGGACAGTACAATGAGCAGTTCTTC.

The V gene is TRBV4-1, the J gene TRBJ2-6; the D gene is possibly TRBD2 (6 bases). Germline assignment: CDR1 MGHRA and CDR2 YSYEKL. Trimming cost V 0 bases and J 2 bases, with 11 bases left between them. CDR3 length: 17 amino acids. The CDR3 DNA is TGCGCCAGCAGCCAAGAGGGTTGGAGGGCTGGGGCCAACGTCCTGACTTTC. Its translation: CASSQEGWRAGANVLTF.

The chain joins TRBV11-3 to TRBJ2-3; TRBD2 is a possible D gene (5 bases). V was shortened by 4 bases and J by 4 bases, with 12 bases between the two germline ends. The CDR3 is 14 residues long. Germline values: CDR1 SGHNT, CDR2 YENEEA. The CDR3 DNA sequence: TGTGCCAGCAGCTCCTTGGACTGGCCAGATACGCAGTATTTT. It codes for CASSSLDWPDTQYF. The full variable domain, with the rest looked up from reference TRBV11-3 and TRBJ2-3, is EAGVVQSPRYKIIEKKQPVAFWCNPISGHNTLYWYLQNLGQGPELLIRYENEEAVDDSQLPKDRFSAERLKGVDSTLKIQPAELGDSAVYLCASSSLDWPDTQYFGPGTRLTVL.

This clone was found once. The chain combines TRBV7-8 with TRBJ1-1; TRBD1 matches at 8 bases. In germline, CDR1 is SGHVS, CDR2 FQNEAQ. With V trimmed by 5 bases and J by 4 bases, 9 bases remained unmatched. The CDR3 runs 15 residues. CDR3 sequence: CASSVQGARATEAFF. The DNA for the CDR3 is TGTGCCAGCAGCGTTCAGGGGGCCCGTGCCACTGAAGCTTTCTTT.

This CDR3 reads CASSQVDFIGSAHYEQYF. The CDR3 bases are TGCGCCAGCAGCCAAGTGGATTTTATTGGGTCAGCGCACTACGAGCAGTACTTC. The V and J genes are TRBV4-1 and TRBJ2-7; D unresolved. CDR1 and CDR2 from the germline V gene are MGHRA and YSYEKL. Between the trimmed V and J ends, which lost 1 base and 3 bases, there was a span of 22 bases. This CDR3 spans 18 amino acids.

The gene calls are TRBV6-1 and TRBJ2-1; TRBD2 matches 8 bases. Germline V gene data show CDR1 as MNHNS and CDR2 as SASEGT. CDR3 size: 19 residues. The V and J ends lost 1 base and 2 bases, in that order; junction bases with no gene match: 13. CDR3 DNA: TGTGCCAGCAGTGAAGATGAGTTGGGGCGGGGGGCTACCTACAATGAGCAGTTCTTC. It encodes CASSEDELGRGATYNEQFF.

In DNA, the CDR3 is TGCAGCGTCCAGGGGACAGTTGGAAACACCATATATTTT. Its translation is CSVQGTVGNTIYF. V usage is TRBV29-1 and J usage is TRBJ1-3; TRBD1 matches at 7 bases. Germline V gene lookup returns CDR1 SQVTM and CDR2 ANQGSEA. The CDR3 loop spans 13 amino acids. V lost 6 bases to trimming and J lost 3 bases; unmatched junction nucleotides: 5.

The rearrangement links TRBV5-4 to TRBJ2-4; tentative D call: TRBD1 (6 bases). The CDR3 covers 13 residues. Per germline, CDR1 SGHNT and CDR2 YYREEE (reference sequence). Deletions cut 0 bases from V and 8 bases from J, with 9 bases between. CDR3 nucleotides: TGTGCCAGCAGCTTGGCAGGGGTGGACATTCAGTACTTC. It specifies CASSLAGVDIQYF.

V is TRBV3-1 (or the pseudogene TRBV3-2) and J is TRBJ1-1; D gene uncertain. CDR1 and CDR2 from the germline V gene are LGHDT and YNNKEL (reference sequence). The CDR3 totals 16 residues. Trimming removed 1 base from V and 6 bases from J, with 18 bases in between. The CDR3 reads CASSQGVRRVEPEAFF. DNA of the CDR3: TGTGCCAGCAGCCAAGGTGTTAGGAGGGTTGAGCCTGAAGCTTTCTTT.

The chain carries TRBV5-1 and TRBJ1-5; 11 bases match TRBD1. Unmatched junction bases numbered 4, after V lost 4 bases and J lost 4 bases. The CDR3 is 15 residues long. Per germline, CDR1 SGHRS and CDR2 YFSETQ. This CDR3 reads CASSRGQGVNQPQHF. Written as DNA, the CDR3 is TGCGCCAGCAGCAGGGGACAGGGGGTTAATCAGCCCCAGCATTTT.

This clone has only a few counts. This chain links TRBV6-4 with TRBJ2-1; 8 positions match TRBD2. The V gene's germline CDR1 is MRHNA and CDR2 SNTAGT. The length of the CDR3 is 15 residues. V gave up 4 bases and J gave up 5 bases; unmatched junction bases: 7. The CDR3 loop is CASSGDSGANNEQFF. The CDR3 DNA reads TGTGCCAGCAGTGGGGATAGCGGGGCAAACAATGAGCAGTTCTTC.

The table lists this clone with a count of one. The CDR3 nucleotides read TGTGCCAGCAGTTCTATCACCAGGGGTGAAAAGGGGCAGTTCTTC. Amino acid sequence: CASSSITRGEKGQFF. The chain couples TRBV19 to TRBJ2-1, with a tentative D call TRBD1 (6 bases). Between the trimmed V and J ends, which lost 9 bases and 12 bases, there was a span of 27 bases. The V gene's germline CDR1 is LNHDA and CDR2 SQIVND (reference sequence). This CDR3 is built from 15 residues.

The rearrangement joins TRBV13 to TRBJ2-5; D unresolved. CDR1 and CDR2 from the germline V gene are PRHDT and FYEKMQ (reference sequence). This CDR3 is 15 amino acids long. V lost 4 bases to trimming and J lost 4 bases, with 16 bases between them. The CDR3 loop reads CASSSRSRPSETQYF. DNA for the CDR3: TGTGCCAGCAGCTCCCGGTCGCGCCCGTCAGAGACCCAGTACTTC.